These 28 T cell receptor beta chains originate from one sample sequenced in a study of T-cell reconstitution after alpha-beta-depleted transplantation in children. Preparing the TCRbeta library involved the use of unique molecular identifiers. TCRdb redid the calling of the PCR reads with MiXCR, one entry per CDR3 protein. Of more than 200,000 distinct CDR3 sequences in the sample, approximately 15% were seen once. Sequences were derived from PBMCs, mostly from graft donor cells, sampled 360 days after TCRalphabeta/CD19-depleted stem cell transplant. These TCRs come from a male patient aged 2 to 10 who had a stem cell transplant for acute lymphoblastic leukemia, so the T cells may come from the graft donor.

This chain uses TRBV6-5 with TRBJ1-5; D is perhaps TRBD1 (5 bases). Germline CDR1 and CDR2: MNHEY and SVGAGI. The ends were cut back, 6 bases at V and 1 base at J, with 13 bases in the middle. The CDR3 runs to 15 residues. Here the CDR3 reads CASSTGGASNQPQHF. DNA of the CDR3: TGTGCCAGCAGCACCGGAGGGGCGAGCAATCAGCCCCAGCATTTT.

This clonotype was counted a few times. The chain joins TRBV28 to TRBJ1-2; no clear D. CDR3 length: 13 residues. Trimming removed 8 bases from V and 1 base from J, with 11 bases in between. Germline V gives CDR1 MDHEN, CDR2 SYDVKM. The CDR3 region has the DNA TGTGCCAGCTGGGCAACCCTTAACTATGGCTACACCTTC. It codes for CASWATLNYGYTF.

This clonotype was counted a few times. The chain links TRBV5-1 to TRBJ1-3, with D unresolved. The V end lost 0 bases, the J end lost 0 bases, and 10 bases lay between the germline ends. Per the germline V gene, CDR1 is SGHRS and CDR2 is YFSETQ. The CDR3 consists of 16 residues. This CDR3 reads CASSLDRGFSGNTIYF. The CDR3 coding sequence is TGCGCCAGCAGCTTGGACCGCGGGTTCTCTGGAAACACCATATATTTT.

This sequence joins TRBV11-2 and TRBJ1-1; no definite D call. CDR1 SGHAT and CDR2 FQNNGV come from the germline V gene. Trimming shortened V by 3 bases and J by 2 bases, and 7 bases separated the two germline ends. The CDR3 contains 13 residues. The CDR3 DNA sequence: TGTGCCAGCAGCTTTAATGAAAACACTGAAGCTTTCTTT. Translated: CASSFNENTEAFF.

The CDR3 nucleotides read TGTGCCAGCAGTGAAGGTAATAGGTGGAAAGCTTTCTTT. It encodes CASSEGNRWKAFF. V is TRBV2 and J is TRBJ1-1; unclear D gene. The CDR3 length is 13 residues. CDR1 SNHLY and CDR2 FYNNEI come from the germline V gene. The V end lost 1 base, the J end lost 9 bases, and 12 bases lay between the germline ends.

This chain connects TRBV7-8 to TRBJ2-2; 8 bases line up with TRBD2. V gave up 5 bases and J gave up 6 bases; unmatched junction bases: 11. The CDR3 contains 16 residues. Germline V gives CDR1 SGHVS, CDR2 FQNEAQ. CDR3 protein: CASSARPGLEAGELFF. The CDR3 coding sequence is TGTGCCAGCAGCGCGCGACCGGGACTAGAAGCCGGGGAGCTGTTTTTT.

This rearrangement joins TRBV19 to TRBJ2-1; maybe TRBD1 (5 bases). The V and J ends lost 3 bases and 3 bases respectively, with 9 bases between them. CDR1 is LNHDA, CDR2 SQIVND, per germline (reference sequence). This CDR3 comprises 14 residues. CDR3 bases: TGTGCCAGTAGTATTCGACAGCTCTACAATGAGCAGTTCTTC. Translated, it gives CASSIRQLYNEQFF. Full variable domain (missing parts from reference TRBV19 and TRBJ2-1): DGGITQSPKYLFRKEGQNVTLSCEQNLNHDAMYWYRQDPGQGLRLIYYSQIVNDFQKGDIAEGYSVSREKKESFPLTVTSAQKNPTAFYLCASSIRQLYNEQFFGPGTRLTVL.

This clonotype was seen more than once but under ten times. This chain links TRBV27 with TRBJ1-2; 8 bases are shared with TRBD1. The CDR3 contains 14 residues. Germline trimming cut 10 bases from V and 6 bases from J; bases unmatched to any gene: 13. In germline, CDR1 is MNHEY, CDR2 SMNVEV (reference sequence). The DNA of the CDR3 is TGTGCCACTCGTCACCTTCCGACAGGGGATGGCTACACCTTC. It is translated as CATRHLPTGDGYTF.

This clonotype was recorded only once. The junction and the germline gene differ at one end; a read error may be behind it. V and J are TRBV3-1 and TRBJ2-5, with a weak D call TRBD2 (5 bases). Germline CDR1 is LGHDT and CDR2 is YNNKEL (reference sequence). The CDR3 totals 15 residues. The CDR3 DNA sequence: TGTGCCACCAGCCAAGAAGGTAGGGAGTCAGAGACCCAGTACTTC. Protein sequence: CATSQEGRESETQYF.

The chain links TRBV5-1 to TRBJ1-6; D uncertain. Germline V gives CDR1 SGHRS, CDR2 YFSETQ. The CDR3 has 13 amino acids. V was shortened by 0 bases and J by 8 bases, with 6 bases between the two germline ends. CDR3 DNA sequence: TGCGCCAGCAGCTTGGCCGAAGATTCACCCCTCCACTTT. Protein sequence: CASSLAEDSPLHF.

The rearrangement uses TRBV3-1 and TRBJ2-3; a weak D match, TRBD2 (6 bases). The CDR3 spans 14 residues. With 2 bases removed from V and 11 bases from J, the gap between germline ends came to 17 bases. The germline V gene encodes CDR1 LGHDT and CDR2 YNNKEL (reference sequence). CDR3 sequence (DNA): TGTGCCAGCAGCCAACGTTCGACTAGTTGGAAGCAGTATTTT. The encoded protein is CASSQRSTSWKQYF.

V and J are TRBV12-3 or TRBV12-4 and TRBJ2-3, with D perhaps TRBD2 (7 bases). The ends were cut back, 9 bases at V and 0 bases at J, with 13 bases in the middle. CDR3 length: 14 residues. CDR3 amino acids: CASSGGPSTDTQYF. The CDR3 region has the DNA TGTGCCAGTTCGGGGGGCCCTAGCACAGATACGCAGTATTTT.

This clonotype was found many times. This rearrangement joins TRBV6-2 or TRBV6-3 to TRBJ2-2; D is unresolved. Trimming removed 2 bases at V and 8 bases at J, with 6 bases between. From germline, CDR1 is MNHEY and CDR2 SVGEGT. This CDR3 contains 12 residues. Written as DNA, the CDR3 is TGTGCCAGCAGTTACGGCGCAGGGGAGCTGTTTTTT. Its protein product is CASSYGAGELFF.

This clonotype has more than one count but fewer than ten. The V gene is TRBV28, the J gene TRBJ2-7; no definite D call. CDR1 is MDHEN and CDR2 is SYDVKM in the germline V gene. The V gene lost 5 bases and the J gene lost 4 bases, with 6 bases spanning the gap. The CDR3 is 11 amino acids. CDR3 in DNA: TGTGCCAGCAGTGCGCAGTACGAGCAGTACTTC. As protein: CASSAQYEQYF.

This clonotype was observed a single time. The chain carries TRBV19 and TRBJ2-1; no definite D call. The V gene lost 3 bases and the J gene lost 3 bases, with 3 bases spanning the gap. This CDR3 spans 12 amino acids. Germline V CDR1 and CDR2: LNHDA, SQIVND (reference sequence). This CDR3 reads CASSMDYNEQFF. Written as DNA, the CDR3 is TGTGCCAGTAGTATGGACTACAATGAGCAGTTCTTC.

At least ten counts were recorded for this clonotype. J is TRBJ2-1 and V is TRBV25-1; D unresolved. The CDR3 contains 12 residues. Trimming removed 1 base at V and 8 bases at J, with 6 bases between. The germline gives CDR1 MGHDK, CDR2 SYGVNS. CDR3: CASSESGDEQFF. The CDR3 nucleotides are TGTGCCAGCAGTGAATCGGGCGATGAGCAGTTCTTC.

This clonotype has more than one count but fewer than ten. The J gene is TRBJ2-7, the V gene TRBV28; D is perhaps TRBD1 or TRBD2 (6 bases each). Germline-derived CDR1 and CDR2 are MDHEN and SYDVKM. V was cut by 11 bases and J by 2 bases, with 22 bases left in between. CDR3 length: 15 residues. The CDR3 DNA reads TGTGCCGTCCAAAGTCTTCCGGGGGCCCCCTACGAGCAGTACTTC. It specifies CAVQSLPGAPYEQYF.

This clonotype was counted ten times or more. V is TRBV7-2 and J is TRBJ1-6; 8 bases map to TRBD1. With 5 bases clipped from V and 6 bases from J, the junction kept 6 bases outside the gene matches. The CDR3 extends over 15 amino acids. The germline V gene encodes CDR1 SGHTA and CDR2 FQGNSA. The CDR3 protein is CASSTQDRVNSPLHF. The CDR3 bases are TGTGCCAGCAGCACCCAGGACAGGGTTAATTCACCCCTCCACTTT.

The DNA for the CDR3 is TGTGCCAGCAGCGAAGCCCAGGGGGTCTATGGCTACACCTTC. Its translation is CASSEAQGVYGYTF. The chain uses TRBV5-5 and TRBJ1-2, with 7 positions matching TRBD1. J was trimmed by 4 bases and V by 4 bases; bases with no gene match: 7. Per germline, CDR1 SGHKS and CDR2 YYEKEE (reference sequence). The CDR3 has 14 residues.

The chain couples TRBV4-3 to TRBJ2-1, with D possibly matching TRBD2 (6 bases). The germline CDR1 and CDR2 sequences are LGHNA and YSLEER. CDR3 length equals 16 residues. Trimming stripped 1 base from V and 4 bases from J, with 14 bases between. CDR3 nucleotide sequence: TGCGCCAGCAGCCAAGGCCCAGGGAGGTGGTACAATGAGCAGTTCTTC. Protein sequence: CASSQGPGRWYNEQFF.

This clonotype showed up just a few times. The rearrangement links TRBV20-1 to TRBJ2-7, with 9 bases aligning to TRBD1. Germline V gene data show CDR1 as DFQATT and CDR2 as SNEGSKA (reference sequence). J lost 3 bases, V lost 4 bases, and 19 bases had no gene match. The CDR3 has 18 amino acids. CDR3 sequence (DNA): TGCAGTGCTACCTGGGGACGTAGGACAGGGGAAGAGGGCTACGAGCAGTACTTC. This codes for CSATWGRRTGEEGYEQYF.

V is TRBV24-1 and J is TRBJ2-3; no reliable D call. Deletions cut 4 bases from V and 6 bases from J, with 10 bases between. The CDR3 is 13 residues long. CDR1 is KGHDR, CDR2 SFDVKD, per germline. Written as DNA, the CDR3 is TGTGCCACCAGTGACCCCCCGCGGGATACGCAGTATTTT. Translated, it gives CATSDPPRDTQYF.

This clonotype was seen a handful of times. The chain's CDR3 is CASSRGQGKSDTQYF. DNA for the CDR3: TGCGCCAGCAGCCGTGGACAGGGTAAATCAGATACGCAGTATTTT. The chain employs TRBV4-3 and TRBJ2-3, with TRBD1 identical over 8 bases. The CDR3 totals 15 residues. Per germline, CDR1 LGHNA and CDR2 YSLEER. The V segment lost 4 bases and the J segment 4 bases; nucleotides outside the gene matches: 7.

The table lists this clonotype with a few counts. The chain uses TRBV5-1 and TRBJ2-4; 7 bases agree with TRBD1. CDR1 is SGHRS and CDR2 is YFSETQ in the germline V gene. The CDR3 has 17 amino acids. Germline trimming cut 0 bases from V and 1 base from J; bases unmatched to any gene: 7. The CDR3 DNA sequence: TGCGCCAGCAGCTTGGGACAGGGAGTAGAGGCCAAAAACATTCAGTACTTC. The encoded protein is CASSLGQGVEAKNIQYF. The entire variable domain, with the rest obtained from reference TRBV5-1 and TRBJ2-4, is as follows: KAGVTQTPRYLIKTRGQQVTLSCSPISGHRSVSWYQQTPGQGLQFLFEYFSETQRNKGNFPGRFSGRQFSNSRSEMNVSTLELGDSALYLCASSLGQGVEAKNIQYFGAGTRLSVL.

V usage is TRBV7-2 and J usage is TRBJ2-2, with D possibly matching TRBD2 (5 bases). Trimming pared 3 bases from V and 1 base from J, leaving 12 bases between. The germline V gene has CDR1 SGHTA and CDR2 FQGNSA. The CDR3 totals 16 residues. The CDR3 nucleotides are TGTGCCAGCAGCTTGTGGGTACGGGAGAACACCGGGGAGCTGTTTTTT. This sequence encodes CASSLWVRENTGELFF. The full variable domain, with the rest looked up from reference TRBV7-2 and TRBJ2-2, is GAGVSQSPSNKVTEKGKDVELRCDPISGHTALYWYRQSLGQGLEFLIYFQGNSAPDKSGLPSDRFSAERTGGSVSTLTIQRTQQEDSAVYLCASSLWVRENTGELFFGEGSRLTVL.

This clonotype was detected only a few times. The chain uses TRBV24-1 and TRBJ1-5, with D possibly matching TRBD1 (5 bases). CDR1 is KGHDR and CDR2 is SFDVKD in the germline V gene. Trimming stripped 3 bases from V and 3 bases from J, with 11 bases between. This CDR3 is 15 amino acids long. CDR3 amino acids: CATSDPGSPNQPQHF. In DNA form, the CDR3 reads TGTGCCACCAGTGATCCAGGGTCACCCAATCAGCCCCAGCATTTT.

The chain recombines TRBV6-2 or TRBV6-3 with TRBJ1-5; D possibly corresponds to TRBD1 (5 bases). Germline V gene lookup returns CDR1 MNHEY and CDR2 SVGEGT. The CDR3 is made up of 16 amino acids. The V end lost 6 bases, the J end lost 3 bases, and 18 bases lay between the germline ends. Here the CDR3 DNA reads TGTGCCAGCAGCAATCAGGGTACCGAGGACAATCAGCCCCAGCATTTT. It codes for CASSNQGTEDNQPQHF.

In this sample, this clonotype turned up many times. This chain links TRBV15 with TRBJ2-7, with 10 bases that match TRBD2. V gave up 3 bases and J gave up 1 base; unmatched junction bases: 6. The V gene's germline CDR1 is LNHNV and CDR2 YYDKDF (reference sequence). There are 16 residues in the CDR3. The CDR3 DNA follows: TGTGCCACCAGCAGCCGTGGACTAGCGGAATCCTACGAGCAGTACTTC. Residues: CATSSRGLAESYEQYF.